This TCR beta chain was recorded in a study of CD8 T cells in Susac syndrome. RNA was extracted with the RNeasy kit, and a quantity of about 0.45 to 1 ug was reverse transcribed using random hexamers. TCRdb redid the calling of the immunoSEQ multiplex PCR reads with MiXCR, one entry per CDR3 protein. Among about 170,000 distinct CDR3 sequences listed, under 95% were seen once. CDR3 size: 17 residues. CDR1 MNHEY and CDR2 SMNVEV come from the germline V gene (reference sequence). The trim removed 6 bases at V and 9 bases at J, leaving 15 bases unmatched. The chain employs TRBV27 and TRBJ2-1, with TRBD2 identical over 12 bases. Sequenced sample: CD4+ T cells from PBMCs. The receptor's source is a human donor with multiple sclerosis. The CDR3 region is CASSQWASGRAEGEQFF. The CDR3 DNA reads as TGTGCCAGCAGCCAATGGGCTAGCGGGAGGGCCGAAGGTGAGCAGTTCTTC.